One and the same sample provided the 23 T cell receptor beta chains below, sequenced in a study of T cells in women clearing cervical HPV infection. Only in-frame clones appear in the TCRdb table, and some are missing; sequencing was by immunoSEQ multiplex PCR. The sample features about 12,000 clones, with around 25% in its top ten. The sequenced sample was blood buffy coat. The receptors were gathered from a woman aged 18-70 years with a cervical HPV16 infection that either progressed to CIN3+ or cleared (not recorded which).

To note about this clone: The CDR3 goes on 3 residues after the read ends, and that part is filled in from the germline J gene. The rearrangement joins TRBV2 to TRBJ2-5; no firm D call. The CDR3 runs to 12 residues. Trimming took off 7 bases at V and 1 base at J, with 7 bases between the two ends. Germline V gives CDR1 SNHLY, CDR2 FYNNEI. The covered CDR3 bases are TGTGCCAGCACCCAATCCCAAGAGACC. Translation: CASTQSQET. The full CDR3 reads CASTQSQETQYF.

This clone shows up as medium-sized by frequency. The read terminates 3 residues before the CDR3 end, so the remaining end is supplied by the germline J gene. V gene TRBV29-1 combines with J gene TRBJ2-2; TRBD1 agrees at 12 bases. With V trimmed by 1 base and J by 0 bases, 3 bases remained unmatched. The germline CDR1 and CDR2 sequences are SQVTM and ANQGSEA. This CDR3 contains 17 residues. The covered CDR3 bases are TGCAGCGTTGAAGTGGGGACAGGGGGCACGAACACCGGGGAG. Its translation is CSVEVGTGGTNTGE. The CDR3, in full, reads CSVEVGTGGTNTGELFF.

Regarding this clone: The missing CDR3 end, 3 residues past where the read stops, is filled in from the germline J gene. This sequence joins TRBV10-2 and TRBJ1-5; possibly TRBD1 for D (5 bases). The CDR3 covers 13 residues. Deletions cut 6 bases from V and 5 bases from J, with 11 bases between. Germline lookup yields CDR1 WSHSY and CDR2 SAAADI. The sequenced CDR3 bases are TGCGCCAGCAGGTGGGGCCCAGATCAGCCC. Its translation is CASRWGPDQP. The entire CDR3 protein reads CASRWGPDQPQHF.

As concerns this clone: The read ends 3 residues shy of where the CDR3 ends; the end is completed using the germline J gene. This rearrangement joins TRBV28 to TRBJ1-2; 7 positions match TRBD1. CDR1 and CDR2 (germline): MDHEN, SYDVKM. With 5 bases clipped from V and 4 bases from J, the junction kept 7 bases outside the gene matches. CDR3 length: 14 amino acids. This CDR3 reads CASSPGQEIYGYTF. CDR3 bases read: TGTGCCAGCAGTCCAGGACAGGAAATCTATGGC.

Comment on this clone: The read halts 3 residues ahead of the CDR3 end, with the missing end drawn from the germline J gene. The chain combines TRBV20-1 with TRBJ1-6; D might be TRBD1 (5 bases). Trimming stripped 2 bases from V and 6 bases from J, with 5 bases between. Germline CDR1 DFQATT, CDR2 SNEGSKA (reference sequence). The CDR3 spans 12 residues. CDR3 amino acids: CSARQGNSPLHF. The CDR3 bases that were read are TGCAGTGCTAGACAGGGTAATTCACCC.

A note on this clone: The missing CDR3 end, 3 residues past where the read stops, is filled in from the germline J gene. This chain links TRBV6-1 with TRBJ2-7; 7 nucleotides line up with TRBD1. The CDR3 loop spans 18 amino acids. The J segment lost 4 bases and the V segment lost 0 bases, leaving 15 bases of the junction unmatched. From germline, CDR1 is MNHNS and CDR2 SASEGT. CDR3 DNA, as far as it was read: TGTGCCAGCAGTGAAGCCTCCAGGGGGACGGTCCATGGGTACGAG. This sequence encodes CASSEASRGTVHGYE. The full CDR3 protein reads CASSEASRGTVHGYEQYF.

This clone ranks as medium-sized in terms of frequency. The read ends 3 residues early relative to the CDR3; the germline J gene fills the gap. This sample also contains other DNA sequences that code for the same CDR3. The chain joins TRBV2 to TRBJ1-5; no definite D call. The CDR3 is 14 amino acids. Germline V lookup: CDR1 SNHLY, CDR2 FYNNEI. The V and J ends lost 3 bases and 0 bases respectively, with 6 bases between them. The CDR3 sequence: CASSEAYSNQPQHF. The CDR3 bases that were read are TGTGCCAGCAGTGAGGCTTATAGCAATCAGCCC.

This clone ranks as medium-sized in terms of frequency. The read is 3 residues too short to cover the CDR3 end, so that end is filled in from the germline J gene. The J gene is TRBJ2-3, the V gene TRBV10-3, with 13 bases aligning to TRBD2. Looked up from germline, CDR1 is ENHRY and CDR2 is SYGVKD. The CDR3 extends over 15 amino acids. Partial CDR3 DNA: TGTGCCATCAGTGAGTCGACGGGACTAGCGGGGACG. Residues: CAISESTGLAGT. The CDR3 in its entirety is CAISESTGLAGTQYF.

As regards this clone: The read halts 3 residues ahead of the CDR3 end, with the missing end drawn from the germline J gene. The chain carries TRBV5-4 and TRBJ1-4; 7 bases are shared with TRBD1. V shed 5 bases and J 4 bases; nucleotides not matched to a gene: 2. The germline V gene encodes CDR1 SGHNT and CDR2 YYREEE (reference sequence). This CDR3 has 13 residues. The CDR3 bases that were read are TGTGCCAGCAGAGGGGACAGTAATGAAAAA. Amino acids: CASRGDSNEK. The CDR3, in full, reads CASRGDSNEKLFF.

On this clone itself: The DNA ends 3 residues before the CDR3 does, and the rest of the CDR3 is filled in from the germline J gene. The chain is built from TRBV7-2 and TRBJ2-5; 7 nucleotides match TRBD2. The CDR3 loop spans 13 amino acids. The germline gives CDR1 SGHTA, CDR2 FQGNSA. V was pared by 5 bases and J by 5 bases, with 5 bases of the junction left unmatched. The CDR3 bases that were read are TGTGCCAGCAGCCTCCGGGGGGTGGAGACC. Amino acids: CASSLRGVET. The CDR3 in full is CASSLRGVETQYF.

Comment on this clone: The CDR3 end falls 3 residues outside the read, so it is completed with the germline J gene. This sequence joins TRBV2 and TRBJ1-1; no clear D. V lost 6 bases and J 6 bases, leaving 14 bases between the germline ends. CDR3 length equals 13 residues. Germline-derived CDR1 and CDR2 are SNHLY and FYNNEI. CDR3 loop: CASRATAGAEAFF. The part of the CDR3 DNA that was read is TGTGCCAGCAGGGCGACGGCGGGCGCTGAA.

In the case of this clone: The CDR3 is cut off 3 residues early in the read; its end comes from the germline J gene. The chain combines TRBV19 with TRBJ2-1; possibly TRBD1 for D (5 bases). CDR1 LNHDA and CDR2 SQIVND come from the germline V gene (reference sequence). The CDR3 extends over 15 amino acids. The V end lost 5 bases, the J end lost 6 bases, and 17 bases lay between the germline ends. The CDR3: CASSFRQGDGNEQFF. The sequenced CDR3 bases are TGTGCCAGTAGTTTTCGGCAGGGTGACGGCAATGAG.

This CDR3 is CASSPRGTNEKLFF. The part of the CDR3 DNA that was read is TGTGCCAGCAGCCCGAGGGGGACTAATGAAAAA. The rearrangement joins TRBV7-9 to TRBJ1-4; D is perhaps TRBD1 (6 bases). The sequenced fragment ends 3 residues before the CDR3 boundary, so the rest is inferred from the germline J gene. Germline CDR1 SEHNR, CDR2 FQNEAQ (reference sequence). V dropped 5 bases and J dropped 2 bases, with 9 bases sitting between them. This CDR3 spans 14 amino acids. Supplemented by reference TRBV7-9 and TRBJ1-4, the full variable domain reads DTGVSQNPRHKITKRGQNVTFRCDPISEHNRLYWYRQTLGQGPEFLTYFQNEAQLEKSRLLSDRFSAERPKGSFSTLEIQRTEQGDSAMYLCASSPRGTNEKLFFGSGTQLSVL.

Note on this clone: The read ends 3 residues shy of where the CDR3 ends; the end is completed using the germline J gene. The chain employs TRBV7-2 and TRBJ2-1; TRBD2 matches at 7 bases. Germline CDR1 reads SGHTA; CDR2 reads FQGNSA. After removal of 2 bases from V and 5 bases from J, the junction contained 6 bases not matched to a gene. The CDR3 totals 15 residues. CDR3 DNA, as far as it was read: TGTGCCAGCAGCTTACCCGGGACTATACACAATGAG. It codes for CASSLPGTIHNE. The complete CDR3 protein is CASSLPGTIHNEQFF.

As regards this clone: The read ends 3 residues early relative to the CDR3; the germline J gene fills the gap. The rearrangement uses TRBV6-1 and TRBJ1-5; TRBD1 is a possible D gene (6 bases). CDR1 is MNHNS and CDR2 is SASEGT in the germline V gene. V lost 2 bases, J lost 4 bases, and 12 bases lay in between. The CDR3 has 15 residues. Incomplete CDR3 DNA: TGTGCCAGCAGTGAACTTGGGGGCTGGAATCAGCCC. Translated: CASSELGGWNQP. The CDR3 as a whole reads CASSELGGWNQPQHF.

The CDR3 DNA, read in part, is TGTGCCAGCAGCCCGGGTCCCCCCCCTGCCGAG. It encodes CASSPGPPPAE. The full CDR3 is CASSPGPPPAEQYF. The J gene is TRBJ2-7, the V gene TRBV7-3; unclear D gene. The read gets to within 3 residues of the CDR3 end, and the germline J gene fills in the rest. The germline CDR1 and CDR2 sequences are SGHTA and FQGTGA. V was trimmed by 5 bases and J by 6 bases, leaving 17 bases between them. This CDR3 has 14 amino acids.

As concerns this clone: The read falls 3 residues short of the CDR3 end, and the missing part is taken from the germline J gene. The chain is built from TRBV20-1 and TRBJ2-5; D is undetermined. The CDR3 totals 12 residues. Trimming shortened V by 3 bases and J by 3 bases, and 8 bases separated the two germline ends. Germline CDR1 reads DFQATT; CDR2 reads SNEGSKA (reference sequence). Partial CDR3 DNA: TGCAGTGCTAGTATCCAGGAAGAGACC. Its protein product is CSASIQEET. The complete CDR3 sequence is CSASIQEETQYF.

As for this clone: From the germline J gene comes the end of the CDR3, since the read stops 3 residues before it. This chain uses TRBV7-3 with TRBJ1-1, with D hard to call. Per the germline V gene, CDR1 is SGHTA and CDR2 is FQGTGA. The ends were cut back, 2 bases at V and 1 base at J, with 8 bases in the middle. The CDR3 loop spans 14 amino acids. Incomplete CDR3 DNA: TGTGCCAGCAGCTTATCCCCCAGGAACACTGAA. Protein: CASSLSPRNTE. The whole CDR3 reads CASSLSPRNTEAFF.

Incomplete CDR3 DNA: TGTGCCATCAGTGACGGACACCCCTCGGGA. Protein sequence: CAISDGHPSG. The whole CDR3 is CAISDGHPSGAFF. The V and J genes are TRBV10-3 and TRBJ1-1; a weak D match, TRBD1 (5 bases). The CDR3 end is not reached by the read, which stops 3 residues before it; the germline J gene fills it in. There are 13 residues in the CDR3. Per germline, CDR1 ENHRY and CDR2 SYGVKD.

Measured by frequency, this clone is medium-sized. The CDR3 end is not reached by the read, which stops 3 residues before it; the germline J gene fills it in. V gene TRBV18 combines with J gene TRBJ2-3; perhaps TRBD2 as D (6 bases). This CDR3 is built from 15 residues. Germline V gene lookup returns CDR1 KGHSH and CDR2 LQKENI. The V end lost 6 bases, the J end lost 2 bases, and 15 bases lay between the germline ends. CDR3 loop: CASSTRGQNTDTQYF. Partial CDR3 DNA: TGTGCCAGCTCGACTAGAGGGCAGAACACAGATACG.

On this clone: Coverage ceases 3 residues before the CDR3 finishes, and the germline J gene fills in the end. This chain uses TRBV5-1 with TRBJ2-7, with a tentative D call TRBD1 (6 bases). Germline lookup yields CDR1 SGHRS and CDR2 YFSETQ. V dropped 4 bases and J dropped 3 bases, with 17 bases sitting between them. The CDR3 loop spans 15 amino acids. The CDR3 loop is CASSPTGNGNYEQYF. Incomplete CDR3 DNA: TGCGCCAGCAGCCCTACAGGGAATGGGAACTACGAG.

CDR3 DNA (partial): TGTGCCAGCAGCAATGACAGAGACTCTGGGGCCAACGTC. Translation: CASSNDRDSGANV. The whole CDR3 protein reads CASSNDRDSGANVLTF. The rearrangement links TRBV2 to TRBJ2-6; a possible D gene is TRBD1 (5 bases). With the read ending 3 residues before the CDR3 end, the germline J gene is used to fill in that end. V was clipped by 6 bases and J by 0 bases, with 12 bases between them. The V gene's germline CDR1 is SNHLY and CDR2 FYNNEI. This CDR3 contains 16 residues.

As for this clone: The read ends 3 residues early relative to the CDR3; the germline J gene fills the gap. The rearrangement links TRBV7-2 to TRBJ1-2; TRBD1 matches 7 bases. J lost 5 bases, V lost 4 bases, and 1 base had no gene match. Germline V gives CDR1 SGHTA, CDR2 FQGNSA. The CDR3 consists of 12 residues. This CDR3 is CASSSQGYGYTF. The covered CDR3 bases are TGTGCCAGCAGCTCACAGGGGTATGGC.